This is a list of T cell receptor beta chains from one sample in a study of cytomegalovirus exposure and HLA in healthy donors. Assay: immunoSEQ multiplex PCR; the TCRdb copy retains only in-frame clones and omits some. The sample records some 20,000 clones, 70% to 80% being singletons. Sequences were obtained from PBMCs. Source of these receptors: a man aged 18 to 35 in good health and CMV-seronegative. CDR3s leave out the opening cysteine and the closing phenylalanine or tryptophan. Only part of the rows carry a size: once, few, many, or a class if the clone is expanded.

clone size: few; V gene: TRBV7-2; CDR3 protein: ASSLTGQGNTEAF
clone size: NA; V gene: TRBV5-1; CDR3 protein: ASSPTDLSGRLAYEQY
clone size: NA; V gene: TRBV6-1; CDR3 protein: ASSEMEGPYGYT
clone size: NA; V gene: TRBV25-1; CDR3 protein: ASSGLYGYT
clone size: NA; V gene: TRBV10-2; CDR3 protein: ASSSEGRRTLAGTGELF
clone size: few; V gene: TRBV11-2; CDR3 protein: ASSYDRGNTIY
clone size: NA; V gene: TRBV5-6; CDR3 protein: ASSLDRAYEQY
clone size: NA; V gene: TRBV29-1; CDR3 protein: SVDGTGGFGYT
clone size: once; V gene: TRBV7-6; CDR3 protein: ASSLQGNTEAF
clone size: NA; V gene: TRBV30; CDR3 protein: AWSARQGAGYT
clone size: NA; V gene: TRBV6-5; CDR3 protein: ASRDGINQPQH
clone size: NA; V gene: TRBV4-3; CDR3 protein: ASSLDRGHNQPQH
clone size: NA; V gene: TRBV30; CDR3 protein: AWSRDRGSTDTQY
clone size: once; V gene: TRBV5-6; CDR3 protein: ASSLRGEAF
clone size: NA; V gene: TRBV29-1; CDR3 protein: SVERRPMNTEAF
clone size: NA; V gene: TRBV30; CDR3 protein: AWSLSGRVFYGYT
clone size: NA; V gene: TRBV30; CDR3 protein: AWSPGGGQYEQY
clone size: NA; V gene: TRBV11-2; CDR3 protein: ASSPIQGSSEAF
clone size: few; V gene: TRBV19; CDR3 protein: ASSSQLTNQPQH
clone size: few; V gene: TRBV28; CDR3 protein: ASSLYSGVNTEAF
clone size: NA; V gene: TRBV4-1; CDR3 protein: ASSHPGLAGFQF
clone size: NA; V gene: TRBV6-6; CDR3 protein: ASSSTTQETQY
clone size: NA; V gene: TRBV30; CDR3 protein: AWASGLRSGELF
clone size: NA; V gene: TRBV7-9; CDR3 protein: ASSFGTASPEAF
clone size: NA; V gene: TRBV25-1; CDR3 protein: ASSEGGGRGYGYT
clone size: NA; V gene: TRBV29-1; CDR3 protein: SARDSAFSDTEAF
clone size: NA; V gene: TRBV4-1; CDR3 protein: ASSQWPPGGSQPQH
clone size: once; V gene: TRBV5-1; CDR3 protein: ASSSAYGGEAF
clone size: NA; V gene: TRBV30; CDR3 protein: AWGPGEGNQPQH
clone size: once; V gene: TRBV5-1; CDR3 protein: ASSLQRALNEQF
clone size: once; V gene: TRBV9; CDR3 protein: ASSVAGLAGNEQF
clone size: few; V gene: TRBV6-4; CDR3 protein: ASSDSIAGGYTGELF